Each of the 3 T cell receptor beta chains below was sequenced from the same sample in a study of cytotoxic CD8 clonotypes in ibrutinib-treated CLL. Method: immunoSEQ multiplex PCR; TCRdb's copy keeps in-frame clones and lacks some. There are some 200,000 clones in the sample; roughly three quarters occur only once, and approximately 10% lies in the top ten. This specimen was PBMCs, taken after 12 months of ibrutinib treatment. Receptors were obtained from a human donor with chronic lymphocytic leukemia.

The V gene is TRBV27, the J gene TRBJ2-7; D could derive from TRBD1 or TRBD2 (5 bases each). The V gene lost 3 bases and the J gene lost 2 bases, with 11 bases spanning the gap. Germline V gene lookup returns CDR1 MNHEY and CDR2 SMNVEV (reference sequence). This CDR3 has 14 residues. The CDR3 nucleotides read TGTGCCAGCAGTTTTGTTGGGGGTACCTACGAGCAGTACTTC. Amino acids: CASSFVGGTYEQYF.

CDR3 loop: CASTHSGANVLTF. CDR3 bases: TGTGCCAGCACCCACTCTGGGGCCAACGTCCTGACTTTC. This rearrangement joins TRBV7-9 to TRBJ2-6; D not resolved. CDR3 length: 13 residues. V lost 7 bases and J lost 0, with 4 bases in between. Germline CDR1 is SEHNR and CDR2 is FQNEAQ (reference sequence).

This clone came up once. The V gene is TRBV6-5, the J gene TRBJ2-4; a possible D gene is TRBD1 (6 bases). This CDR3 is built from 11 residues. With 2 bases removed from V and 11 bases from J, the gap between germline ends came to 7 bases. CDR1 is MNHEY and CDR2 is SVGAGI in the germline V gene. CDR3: CASSYQGLQYF. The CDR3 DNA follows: TGTGCCAGCAGTTACCAGGGGCTTCAGTACTTC.